This T cell receptor (beta chain) appears in the sequencing data of a study of T cells in Graves' hyperthyroidism and ophthalmopathy. General study findings and limits: Blood also contained most expanded thyroid clonotypes above 0.001.

CDR3 length: 14 amino acids. Trimming took off 1 base at V and 5 bases at J, with 12 bases between the two ends. Germline V gives CDR1 MGHDK, CDR2 SYGVNS. This clonotype has more than one count but fewer than ten. Its antigen is not known. From RNA transcripts, TCR beta CDR3 regions were amplified. Carried out on the TCR CDR3, a first-round RT-PCR used the HTBI primer set. Each CDR3 protein is one row after TCRdb ran MiXCR on the multiplex PCR reads. The sample lists some 560,000 distinct CDR3 sequences; around 15% were seen once. Patients were aged 18 to 65, had disease duration under 2 months, and had newly diagnosed hyperthyroidism. Out of over 9 ml of fresh peripheral blood came the PBMCs.

This chain connects TRBV25-1 to TRBJ2-7; D is undetermined. This receptor was identified in a woman in her thirties or forties with Graves' hyperthyroidism. Sequencing was carried out using blood. The CDR3 reads CASSESRYLHEQYF. The CDR3 DNA sequence: TGTGCCAGCAGTGAATCGCGGTACCTCCACGAGCAGTACTTC.